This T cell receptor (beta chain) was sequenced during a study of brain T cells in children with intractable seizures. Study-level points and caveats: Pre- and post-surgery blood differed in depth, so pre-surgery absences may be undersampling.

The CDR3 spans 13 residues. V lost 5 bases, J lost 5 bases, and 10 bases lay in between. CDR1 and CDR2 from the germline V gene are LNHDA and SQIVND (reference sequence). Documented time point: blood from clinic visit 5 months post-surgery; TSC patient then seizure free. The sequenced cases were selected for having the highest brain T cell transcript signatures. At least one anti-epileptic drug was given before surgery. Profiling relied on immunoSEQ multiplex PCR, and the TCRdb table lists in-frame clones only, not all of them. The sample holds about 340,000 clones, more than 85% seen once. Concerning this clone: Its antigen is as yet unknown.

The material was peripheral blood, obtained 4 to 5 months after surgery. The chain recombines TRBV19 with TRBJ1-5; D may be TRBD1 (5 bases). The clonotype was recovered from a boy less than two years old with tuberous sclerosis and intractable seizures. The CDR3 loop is CASSRREDQPQHF. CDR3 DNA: TGTGCCAGTAGTCGCAGGGAAGATCAGCCCCAGCATTTT.